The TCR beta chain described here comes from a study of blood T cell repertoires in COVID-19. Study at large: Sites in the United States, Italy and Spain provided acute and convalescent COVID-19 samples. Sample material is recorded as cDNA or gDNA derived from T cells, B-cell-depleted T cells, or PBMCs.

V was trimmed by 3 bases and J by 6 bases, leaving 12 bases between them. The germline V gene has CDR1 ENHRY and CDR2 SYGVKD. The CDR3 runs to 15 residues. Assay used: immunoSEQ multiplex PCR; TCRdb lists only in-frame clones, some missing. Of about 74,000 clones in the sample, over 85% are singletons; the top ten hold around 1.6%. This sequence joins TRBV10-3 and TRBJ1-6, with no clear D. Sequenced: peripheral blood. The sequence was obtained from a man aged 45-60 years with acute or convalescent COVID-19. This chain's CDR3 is CAISDVLTANSPLHF. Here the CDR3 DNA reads TGTGCCATCAGTGATGTTTTAACAGCTAATTCACCCCTCCACTTT.